This paragraph reports one TCR beta chain. The data are from a study of blood T cell repertoires in COVID-19. Produced via immunoSEQ multiplex PCR; TCRdb's table is partial and in-frame only. The sample lists about 210,000 clones; about 80% were seen once. The CDR3 runs 15 residues. Germline loops: CDR1 SGHDN, CDR2 FVKESK. Deletions cut 1 base from V and 6 bases from J, with 13 bases between. The source material was peripheral blood. This TCR came from a woman between 55 and 75 years old with COVID-19, enrolled during active disease. This sequence joins TRBV14 and TRBJ2-1; D might be TRBD2 (5 bases). CDR3 in DNA: TGTGCCAGCAGCCAAGGGAGGACTCGCCTCAATGAGCAGTTCTTC. This gives the protein CASSQGRTRLNEQFF. Based on the CDR3 plus reference TRBV14 and TRBJ2-1, the full variable domain is EAGVTQFPSHSVIEKGQTVTLRCDPISGHDNLYWYRRVMGKEIKFLLHFVKESKQDESGMPNNRFLAERTGGTYSTLKVQPAELEDSGVYFCASSQGRTRLNEQFFGPGTRLTVL.